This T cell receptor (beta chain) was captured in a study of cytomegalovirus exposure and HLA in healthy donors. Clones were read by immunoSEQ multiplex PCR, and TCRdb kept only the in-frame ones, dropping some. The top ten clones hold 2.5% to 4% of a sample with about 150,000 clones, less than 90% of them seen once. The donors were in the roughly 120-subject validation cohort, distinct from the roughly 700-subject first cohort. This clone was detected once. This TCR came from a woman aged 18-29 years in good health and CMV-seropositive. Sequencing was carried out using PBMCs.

In DNA, the CDR3 is TGTGCCAGCAGTTACTTCAGTGGGCGTGGGTCGTACGAGCAGTACTTC. Encoded protein: CASSYFSGRGSYEQYF. V and J are TRBV6-5 and TRBJ2-7; no clear D. The V end was cut by 1 base, the J end by 4 bases, with 17 bases between. This CDR3 has 16 amino acids. The germline V gene encodes CDR1 MNHEY and CDR2 SVGAGI.